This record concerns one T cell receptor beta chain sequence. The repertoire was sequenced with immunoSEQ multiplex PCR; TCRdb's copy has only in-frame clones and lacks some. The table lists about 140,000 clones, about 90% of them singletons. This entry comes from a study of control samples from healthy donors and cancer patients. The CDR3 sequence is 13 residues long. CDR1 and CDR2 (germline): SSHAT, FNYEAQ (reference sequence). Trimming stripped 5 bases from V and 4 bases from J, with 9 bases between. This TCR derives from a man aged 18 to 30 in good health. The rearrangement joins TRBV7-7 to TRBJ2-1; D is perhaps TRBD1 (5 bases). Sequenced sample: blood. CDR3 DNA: TGTGCCAGCAGCCGTGACAGTTACAATGAGCAGTTCTTC. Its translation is CASSRDSYNEQFF.